These 25 T cell receptor beta chains came from one sample sequenced in a study of OX40 agonist ivuxolimab in advanced cancers. The repertoire was sequenced with immunoSEQ multiplex PCR; TCRdb's copy has only in-frame clones and lacks some. The sample contains 84,000 or so clones, roughly 84% of which appear only once. The input for sequencing was CD4+ or CD8+ T cells sorted from blood, taken in a trial of the OX40 agonist ivuxolimab. Every receptor here comes from an adult with an advanced solid tumor such as melanoma, head and neck, liver or kidney cancer.

V and J are TRBV5-6 and TRBJ2-3; possibly TRBD1 for D (5 bases). Germline CDR1 reads SGHDT; CDR2 reads YYEEEE. This CDR3 comprises 11 residues. The V end was cut by 4 bases, the J end by 6 bases, with 6 bases between. The CDR3 region is CASSHRDTQYF. The CDR3 coding sequence is TGTGCCAGCAGCCACAGGGATACGCAGTATTTT.

This chain joins TRBV5-1 and TRBJ2-3; D is unclear. The CDR3 is made up of 14 amino acids. The V gene lost 2 bases and the J gene lost 2 bases, with 9 bases spanning the gap. Germline CDR1 and CDR2: SGHRS and YFSETQ. The CDR3 nucleotides are TGCGCCAGCAGCTTTGCGGCAGACACAGATACGCAGTATTTT. It yields the protein CASSFAADTDTQYF.

J is TRBJ2-3 and V is TRBV28; 8 positions match TRBD2. CDR3 size: 19 residues. V trimming: 4 bases; J trimming: 1 base; junction bases outside the gene matches: 16. The germline V gene has CDR1 MDHEN and CDR2 SYDVKM. The CDR3 sequence is CASSSPGRASDQGTDTQYF. CDR3 sequence (DNA): TGTGCCAGCAGTTCACCCGGGAGGGCTTCCGACCAAGGCACAGATACGCAGTATTTT.

Only a few counts were recorded for this clone. In DNA form, the CDR3 reads TGTGCCAGCTCACACCGGGACAGGGAGGGTGAAGCTTTCTTT. It translates to CASSHRDREGEAFF. The chain links TRBV18 to TRBJ1-1; 9 bases agree with TRBD1. The CDR3 covers 14 residues. The germline gives CDR1 KGHSH, CDR2 LQKENI. The junction had 7 bases not matched to a gene; V was cut back by 4 bases and J by 7 bases.

The gene calls are TRBV29-1 and TRBJ2-5; TRBD1 or TRBD2 may be the D gene (6 bases each). CDR1 SQVTM and CDR2 ANQGSEA come from the germline V gene. V was clipped by 2 bases and J by 5 bases, with 12 bases between them. The CDR3 covers 13 residues. The CDR3 bases are TGCAGCGTTGAACCGGGGGCTTATGAGACCCAGTACTTC. The encoded protein is CSVEPGAYETQYF.

This chain uses TRBV7-3 with TRBJ2-3; D is undetermined. The ends were cut back, 1 base at V and 14 bases at J, with 16 bases in the middle. The CDR3 is made up of 13 amino acids. The germline V gene encodes CDR1 SGHTA and CDR2 FQGTGA. CDR3 residues: CASSLISSTRVYF. The CDR3 region has the DNA TGTGCCAGCAGCTTAATAAGTTCAACAAGAGTGTATTTT.

The rearrangement links TRBV6-6 to TRBJ1-1; 10 nucleotides line up with TRBD1. The CDR3 runs to 13 residues. In germline, CDR1 is MNHNY, CDR2 SVGAGI (reference sequence). Losses at the gene ends were 10 bases for V and 4 bases for J; bases not matched to a gene: 6. CDR3 protein: CATGQGGPTEAFF. CDR3 nucleotide sequence: TGTGCCACCGGACAGGGGGGACCCACTGAAGCTTTCTTT.

CDR3 amino acids: CASSLITGGDTGELFF. CDR3 DNA: TGTGCCAGCAGCTTAATAACAGGGGGGGACACCGGGGAGCTGTTTTTT. The V gene is TRBV7-8, the J gene TRBJ2-2, with D perhaps matching TRBD1 (8 bases). V lost 2 bases and J 3 bases, leaving 13 bases between the germline ends. The CDR3 extends over 16 amino acids. Germline V gene data show CDR1 as SGHVS and CDR2 as FQNEAQ.

This clone has more than one count but fewer than ten. The rearrangement joins TRBV19 to TRBJ2-7; D possibly corresponds to TRBD1 (6 bases). Trimming left V 5 bases short and J 0 bases short, with 11 bases between. Germline CDR1 LNHDA, CDR2 SQIVND (reference sequence). The CDR3 spans 14 residues. The chain's CDR3 is CASSDRLSSYEQYF. CDR3 coding DNA: TGTGCCAGTAGTGACAGGCTAAGCTCCTACGAGCAGTACTTC.

The genes are TRBV5-6 and TRBJ1-5; D remains unclear. This CDR3 has 15 residues. Germline CDR1 SGHDT, CDR2 YYEEEE. Trimming shortened V by 4 bases and J by 2 bases, and 13 bases separated the two germline ends. CDR3 region: CASSRQKRGNQPQHF. CDR3 in DNA: TGTGCCAGCAGCCGGCAGAAAAGGGGCAATCAGCCCCAGCATTTT.

This clone has more than one count but fewer than ten. This chain connects TRBV16 to TRBJ1-5; 8 nucleotides align to TRBD1. The V segment lost 4 bases and the J segment 6 bases; nucleotides outside the gene matches: 5. The length of the CDR3 is 14 residues. Germline CDR1 reads KGHSY; CDR2 reads FQNENV. For the CDR3, the DNA is TGTGCCAGCAGCCCGACAGGGGAAAGTCAGCCCCAGCATTTT. Translating gives CASSPTGESQPQHF.

This chain connects TRBV23-1 to TRBJ1-1; D is undetermined. TRBV23-1 is an ORF, with its function uncertain. V shed 4 bases and J shed 11 bases, with 14 bases lying between them. The CDR3 runs to 12 residues. Written as DNA, the CDR3 is TGCGCCAGCAGTCGACCCCATACGGAGGCTTTCTTT. Protein sequence: CASSRPHTEAFF.

This chain connects TRBV7-2 to TRBJ2-5, with 7 bases identical to TRBD1. The CDR3 loop spans 14 amino acids. V lost 5 bases to trimming and J lost 1 base; unmatched junction nucleotides: 4. CDR1 is SGHTA and CDR2 is FQGNSA in the germline V gene. The CDR3 bases are TGTGCCAGCAGCCAGGGACAGTCCCAAGAGACCCAGTACTTC. Protein: CASSQGQSQETQYF. Complete variable domain (other parts from reference TRBV7-2 and TRBJ2-5): GAGVSQSPSNKVTEKGKDVELRCDPISGHTALYWYRQSLGQGLEFLIYFQGNSAPDKSGLPSDRFSAERTGGSVSTLTIQRTQQEDSAVYLCASSQGQSQETQYFGPGTRLLVL.

The chain links TRBV28 to TRBJ1-5; D gene unclear. Germline V CDR1 and CDR2: MDHEN, SYDVKM. This CDR3 spans 16 amino acids. Trimming shortened V by 3 bases and J by 0 bases, and 12 bases separated the two germline ends. The CDR3 DNA reads as TGTGCCAGCAGTTTCGTGACGGCCAGTAGCAATCAGCCCCAGCATTTT. It is translated as CASSFVTASSNQPQHF.

This chain uses TRBV10-3 with TRBJ2-7, with D possibly called TRBD1 or TRBD2 (5 bases each). Germline lookup yields CDR1 ENHRY and CDR2 SYGVKD. The CDR3 is 14 amino acids. The V end was cut by 0 bases, the J end by 8 bases, with 14 bases between. The CDR3, as DNA: TGTGCCATCAGTGAGTCGGTCCCGGGGCCGCAGCAGTACTTC. Translated, it gives CAISESVPGPQQYF.

The V call is TRBV4-1, the J call TRBJ1-2; 10 bases map to TRBD1. The CDR3 runs 17 residues. Germline V lookup: CDR1 MGHRA, CDR2 YSYEKL. The J segment lost 3 bases and the V segment lost 0 bases, leaving 7 bases of the junction unmatched. The CDR3 region has the DNA TGCGCCAGCAGCCAAGATACGGGACAGGGGAGGGACTATGGCTACACCTTC. It yields the protein CASSQDTGQGRDYGYTF.

The chain links TRBV5-4 to TRBJ1-2; D is possibly TRBD1 (6 bases). This CDR3 has 13 amino acids. Trimming took off 0 bases at V and 10 bases at J, with 13 bases between the two ends. CDR1 and CDR2 (germline): SGHNT, YYREEE (reference sequence). The CDR3 region is CASSLAGALVYTF. For the CDR3, the DNA is TGTGCCAGCAGCTTGGCAGGGGCCTTAGTCTACACCTTC. The variable domain in full, with the rest retrieved from reference TRBV5-4 and TRBJ1-2, is ETGVTQSPTHLIKTRGQQVTLRCSSQSGHNTVSWYQQALGQGPQFIFQYYREEENGRGNFPPRFSGLQFPNYSSELNVNALELDDSALYLCASSLAGALVYTFGSGTRLTVV.

V is TRBV2 and J is TRBJ2-3; perhaps TRBD2 as D (6 bases). Per the germline V gene, CDR1 is SNHLY and CDR2 is FYNNEI. The CDR3 runs to 15 residues. V was clipped by 6 bases and J by 3 bases, with 16 bases between them. This chain's CDR3 is CASRGTPLNTDTQYF. DNA for the CDR3: TGTGCCAGCAGAGGGACTCCACTAAATACAGATACGCAGTATTTT.

The CDR3 coding sequence is TGTGCCAGCAGCTTAGGGTTGGAGTATGGCTACACCTTC. This sequence encodes CASSLGLEYGYTF. The chain joins TRBV7-2 to TRBJ1-2; D not certain. Germline CDR1 is SGHTA and CDR2 is FQGNSA. The V end was cut by 1 base, the J end by 5 bases, with 8 bases between. The CDR3 extends over 13 amino acids.

The chain recombines TRBV10-3 with TRBJ2-3; 10 nucleotides align to TRBD2. The V segment lost 4 bases and the J segment 6 bases; nucleotides outside the gene matches: 4. The CDR3 contains 14 residues. Germline CDR1 ENHRY, CDR2 SYGVKD. The CDR3 loop is CAISVSSGGDTQYF. The DNA for the CDR3 is TGTGCCATCAGTGTATCTAGCGGGGGCGATACGCAGTATTTT.

The V gene is TRBV30, the J gene TRBJ1-4; no clear D. Trimming left V 2 bases short and J 1 base short, with 11 bases between. The CDR3 runs to 15 residues. Germline loops: CDR1 GTSNPN, CDR2 SVGIG (reference sequence). Here the CDR3 reads CAWSSQLGTNEKLFF. CDR3 nucleotides: TGTGCCTGGAGTTCCCAGCTGGGAACTAATGAAAAACTGTTTTTT.

This clone was counted between two and nine times. The V gene is TRBV29-1, the J gene TRBJ2-7; tentative D call: TRBD2 (6 bases). Trimming took off 0 bases at V and 4 bases at J, with 16 bases between the two ends. Germline V gene data show CDR1 as SQVTM and CDR2 as ANQGSEA. This CDR3 region has 15 residues. CDR3 protein: CSVEDPGVPPYEQYF. The CDR3 region has the DNA TGCAGCGTTGAAGATCCGGGGGTCCCACCTTACGAGCAGTACTTC.

This clone has only one observation. The chain is built from TRBV6-6 and TRBJ2-7, with D unclear. This CDR3 contains 11 residues. V was shortened by 5 bases and J by 4 bases, with 6 bases between the two germline ends. Per the germline V gene, CDR1 is MNHNY and CDR2 is SVGAGI (reference sequence). The chain's CDR3 is CASSQQYEQYF. CDR3 bases: TGTGCCAGCAGTCAACAATACGAGCAGTACTTC.

The chain combines TRBV30 with TRBJ2-5; possible D gene TRBD2, 5 bases. The ends were cut back, 5 bases at V and 6 bases at J, with 16 bases in the middle. The CDR3 has 13 amino acids. Germline CDR1 and CDR2: GTSNPN and SVGIG (reference sequence). The CDR3, as DNA: TGTGCCTGGTCTCGAGAGGGATTGAAGACCCAGTACTTC. Translation: CAWSREGLKTQYF.

The J gene is TRBJ1-2, the V gene TRBV19, with 7 bases lining up with TRBD1. Germline assignment: CDR1 LNHDA and CDR2 SQIVND (reference sequence). The CDR3 consists of 16 residues. V was clipped by 1 base and J by 8 bases; unmatched bases: 13. CDR3 DNA sequence: TGTGCCAGTAGTATAGTCCGTTGGCAGGGGGTGTCCGGCTACACCTTC. It is translated as CASSIVRWQGVSGYTF.